The 32 T cell receptor beta chains given below trace back to one sample, sequenced in a study of T-cell memory formation after mild COVID-19. Using its own MiXCR run on the 5' RACE reads, TCRdb lists one record per CDR3 protein. This sample has fewer than 650,000 distinct CDR3 sequences; about 20% occur once, and the top ten carry under 8.5%. The sequencing input was PBMCs or a T cell subset sorted from them (not recorded which). Receptors were obtained from an adult woman who had mild COVID-19 (a few samples of this study predate the infection). Cell type and time point are not known.

The sample holds a few counts of this clonotype. This chain joins TRBV9 and TRBJ2-3; D remains ambiguous. CDR3 length equals 15 residues. The V and J ends lost 0 bases and 1 base respectively, with 9 bases between them. Looked up from germline, CDR1 is SGDLS and CDR2 is YYNGEE. CDR3 in amino acids: CASSVGIGGTDTQYF. The CDR3 DNA reads as TGTGCCAGCAGCGTAGGTATTGGTGGCACAGATACGCAGTATTTT.

In this sample, this clonotype turned up a few times. V gene TRBV20-1 combines with J gene TRBJ1-1; D possibly corresponds to TRBD1 (6 bases). The V end lost 2 bases, the J end lost 4 bases, and 14 bases lay between the germline ends. The CDR3 length is 14 residues. Germline V gives CDR1 DFQATT, CDR2 SNEGSKA (reference sequence). CDR3 in amino acids: CSARRLGGGTEAFF. The CDR3 nucleotides are TGCAGTGCTAGACGTTTGGGAGGGGGCACTGAAGCTTTCTTT.

Only a few counts were recorded for this clonotype. The rearrangement uses TRBV5-1 and TRBJ2-1; D not certain. The CDR3 covers 15 residues. V dropped 4 bases and J dropped 3 bases, with 14 bases sitting between them. The V gene's germline CDR1 is SGHRS and CDR2 YFSETQ. DNA for the CDR3: TGCGCCAGCAGCCCCCCGGACGAAAACTACAATGAGCAGTTCTTC. Translating it yields CASSPPDENYNEQFF.

The chain carries TRBV2 and TRBJ2-1; D is perhaps TRBD1 (6 bases). This CDR3 has 15 residues. Germline CDR1 reads SNHLY; CDR2 reads FYNNEI. The V end lost 5 bases, the J end lost 0 bases, and 11 bases lay between the germline ends. Here the CDR3 reads CASSRDKSSYNEQFF. Here the CDR3 DNA reads TGTGCCAGCAGTCGGGACAAGAGCTCCTACAATGAGCAGTTCTTC.

In this sample, this clonotype turned up a few times. The chain combines TRBV6-6 with TRBJ2-7; perhaps TRBD1 as D (5 bases). Germline V gives CDR1 MNHNY, CDR2 SVGAGI (reference sequence). The CDR3 length is 12 residues. Trimming pared 7 bases from V and 2 bases from J, leaving 9 bases between. CDR3 bases: TGTGCCAGCATGTCGGACACCTACGAGCAGTACTTC. Translated, it gives CASMSDTYEQYF.

Only a few counts were recorded for this clonotype. V usage is TRBV27 and J usage is TRBJ1-3, with TRBD1 as a possible D gene (6 bases). Germline CDR1 and CDR2: MNHEY and SMNVEV (reference sequence). Trimming left V 5 bases short and J 4 bases short, with 15 bases between. The CDR3 is 15 residues long. In DNA form, the CDR3 reads TGTGCCAGCAGTCACCGACAGGCGGCCGGAAACACCATATATTTT. Translation: CASSHRQAAGNTIYF.

The V and J genes are TRBV14 and TRBJ1-6; D not certain. Germline V gene sequence: CDR1 SGHDN, CDR2 FVKESK. V was clipped by 0 bases and J by 10 bases, with 13 bases between them. The CDR3 contains 15 residues. The CDR3 sequence: CASSQDSGLKSPLHF. The CDR3 DNA follows: TGTGCCAGCAGCCAAGATAGCGGCCTAAAGTCACCCCTCCACTTT.

In this sample, this clonotype turned up a few times. V and J are TRBV6-4 and TRBJ2-3; 10 bases line up with TRBD2. Germline CDR1 MRHNA, CDR2 SNTAGT. The CDR3 consists of 15 residues. The ends lost 6 bases at V and 1 base at J; junction bases unmatched: 4. CDR3 loop: CASRDSGGRTDTQYF. Written as DNA, the CDR3 is TGTGCCAGCAGGGATAGCGGGGGGCGCACAGATACGCAGTATTTT.

This clonotype was seen only a few times. The chain links TRBV20-1 to TRBJ2-3; 16 bases agree with TRBD2. J lost 4 bases, V lost 2 bases, and 15 bases had no gene match. CDR1 is DFQATT and CDR2 is SNEGSKA in the germline V gene (reference sequence). The CDR3 sequence is 20 residues long. The CDR3 DNA reads TGCAGTGCTAGAACCGGGACTAGCGGGAGGGCCTCCGTCCCGCCAGATACGCAGTATTTT. The encoded protein is CSARTGTSGRASVPPDTQYF.

A word on this clonotype: This likely comes from a read error, as the CDR3 has no conserved phenylalanine or tryptophan at its end. Because the CDR3's place on the DNA is in doubt, the DNA is left out and the CDR3 is given as listed by TCRdb. The chain couples TRBV7-9 to TRBJ1-2. The CDR3 contains 13 residues when both ends are counted. Germline CDR1 and CDR2: SEHNR and FQNEAQ (reference sequence). CDR3 in amino acids: CASSLLAGGTTLL.

The chain carries TRBV12-3 or TRBV12-4 and TRBJ1-2, with D tentatively TRBD1 (5 bases). V lost 2 bases and J lost 5, with 12 bases in between. This CDR3 contains 14 residues. The CDR3 reads CASSLSGPRYGYTF. The CDR3 region has the DNA TGTGCCAGCAGTTTATCGGGACCGAGATATGGCTACACCTTC.

The V call is TRBV7-9, the J call TRBJ2-7; 7 bases line up with TRBD2. CDR3 length equals 19 residues. V was pared by 5 bases and J by 6 bases, with 25 bases of the junction left unmatched. Germline V gives CDR1 SEHNR, CDR2 FQNEAQ (reference sequence). CDR3 bases: TGTGCCAGCAGCAAACAACCCCCTCACCGTAGCGGGCAAACTGTCGAGCAGTACTTC. This codes for CASSKQPPHRSGQTVEQYF. Filled out from reference TRBV7-9 and TRBJ2-7, the complete variable domain reads DTGVSQNPRHKITKRGQNVTFRCDPISEHNRLYWYRQTLGQGPEFLTYFQNEAQLEKSRLLSDRFSAERPKGSFSTLEIQRTEQGDSAMYLCASSKQPPHRSGQTVEQYFGPGTRLTVT.

This chain joins TRBV29-1 and TRBJ1-2; 9 bases fit TRBD1. Germline V gene lookup returns CDR1 SQVTM and CDR2 ANQGSEA. The CDR3 has 15 residues. V dropped 6 bases and J dropped 1; count of bases not matched to a gene: 9. The CDR3 region has the DNA TGCAGCGTACCTACTCCGGGACAGGGTAACTATGGCTACACCTTC. As protein: CSVPTPGQGNYGYTF.

The chain couples TRBV4-1 to TRBJ1-6; TRBD1 agrees at 8 bases. This CDR3 has 16 residues. V trimming: 2 bases; J trimming: 10 bases; junction bases outside the gene matches: 10. Germline V gene lookup returns CDR1 MGHRA and CDR2 YSYEKL. In nucleotides, the CDR3 is TGCGCCAGCAGCCAACCAGGGGGCAGGGTCGGCTCACCCCTCCACTTT. Protein sequence: CASSQPGGRVGSPLHF.

The V call is TRBV19, the J call TRBJ1-1; tentative D call: TRBD1 (6 bases). Trimming took 7 bases from V and 7 from J, leaving 19 bases between them. The CDR3 covers 14 residues. Germline V gene sequence: CDR1 LNHDA, CDR2 SQIVND (reference sequence). The CDR3 sequence is CASTSRGSRGEAFF. DNA of the CDR3: TGTGCCAGTACTTCCCGGGGTAGCAGGGGTGAAGCTTTCTTT.

This clonotype appeared a few times. CDR3 loop: CASSSTGTYEQYF. For the CDR3, the DNA is TGTGCCAGCAGCTCGACAGGGACCTACGAGCAGTACTTC. The chain carries TRBV13 and TRBJ2-7; 7 positions agree with TRBD1. Trimming at V came to 4 bases and at J to 2 bases, leaving 2 bases not matched to a gene. The CDR3 runs 13 residues. The germline CDR1 and CDR2 sequences are PRHDT and FYEKMQ (reference sequence).

This clonotype was counted many times. This chain joins TRBV12-3 or TRBV12-4 and TRBJ2-1, with TRBD2 matching 10 bases. This CDR3 has 17 residues. Unmatched junction bases numbered 10, after V lost 0 bases and J lost 8 bases. In DNA form, the CDR3 reads TGTGCCAGCAGTTTAGCGGTAATAGCGGGAGGAGGCGATGAGCAGTTCTTC. It translates to CASSLAVIAGGGDEQFF.

V usage is TRBV29-1 and J usage is TRBJ1-1; D is unclear. CDR3 length: 13 residues. Trimming cost V 3 bases and J 1 base, with 9 bases left between them. CDR1 is SQVTM and CDR2 is ANQGSEA in the germline V gene. CDR3 in amino acids: CSVDVEGNTEAFF. Written as DNA, the CDR3 is TGCAGCGTTGACGTAGAGGGGAACACTGAAGCTTTCTTT.

The chain combines TRBV25-1 with TRBJ1-1, with TRBD1 as a possible D gene (5 bases). V gave up 5 bases and J gave up 6 bases, with 10 bases separating them. The CDR3 runs to 12 residues. Germline assignment: CDR1 MGHDK and CDR2 SYGVNS. This CDR3 reads CASSSSGAEAFF. In DNA form, the CDR3 reads TGTGCCAGCAGTAGTTCGGGGGCTGAAGCTTTCTTT. The variable domain in full, with the rest retrieved from reference TRBV25-1 and TRBJ1-1, is EADIYQTPRYLVIGTGKKITLECSQTMGHDKMYWYQQDPGMELHLIHYSYGVNSTEKGDLSSESTVSRIRTEHFPLTLESARPSHTSQYLCASSSSGAEAFFGQGTRLTVV.

This clonotype was seen ten or more times. This chain's CDR3 is CASAPGGEYTQYF. The CDR3 nucleotides are TGTGCCAGCGCTCCGGGAGGCGAATATACGCAGTATTTT. The chain joins TRBV6-5 to TRBJ2-3, with 7 bases identical to TRBD2. J was trimmed by 7 bases and V by 8 bases; bases with no gene match: 9. The germline CDR1 and CDR2 sequences are MNHEY and SVGAGI. The CDR3 loop spans 13 amino acids.

This clonotype was counted between two and nine times. The gene calls are TRBV2 and TRBJ1-3; TRBD1 is a possible D gene (5 bases). This CDR3 has 16 amino acids. Germline lookup yields CDR1 SNHLY and CDR2 FYNNEI. V lost 6 bases and J lost 0, with 15 bases in between. CDR3 protein: CASRDIAGSSGNTIYF. For the CDR3, the DNA is TGTGCCAGCAGGGACATCGCGGGGAGCTCTGGAAACACCATATATTTT.

The DNA for the CDR3 is TGTGCCAGCAGCACAGGGACAGGGCGGCCCTATGGCTACACCTTC. This sequence encodes CASSTGTGRPYGYTF. This rearrangement joins TRBV9 to TRBJ1-2; 9 bases fit TRBD1. J was trimmed by 4 bases and V by 4 bases; bases with no gene match: 8. Germline CDR1 reads SGDLS; CDR2 reads YYNGEE. The CDR3 runs to 15 residues.

This chain links TRBV5-4 with TRBJ1-1; no reliable D call. V lost 3 bases to trimming and J lost 3 bases, with 12 bases between them. The CDR3 covers 14 residues. Germline-derived CDR1 and CDR2 are SGHNT and YYREEE (reference sequence). The CDR3 coding sequence is TGTGCCAGCAGCTACGAAGTAGGGTACACTGAAGCTTTCTTT. It encodes CASSYEVGYTEAFF.

This chain connects TRBV4-1 to TRBJ1-5; 11 positions match TRBD1. Germline V lookup: CDR1 MGHRA, CDR2 YSYEKL. The V and J ends lost 4 bases and 5 bases, in that order; junction bases with no gene match: 4. This CDR3 comprises 15 residues. The DNA for the CDR3 is TGCGCCAGCAGCCGCGGGACAGGGGGGGATCAGCCCCAGCATTTT. Amino acid sequence: CASSRGTGGDQPQHF.

The gene calls are TRBV3-1 and TRBJ2-3, with 7 bases lining up with TRBD2. CDR1 LGHDT and CDR2 YNNKEL come from the germline V gene (reference sequence). The CDR3 consists of 15 residues. J gave up 0 bases and V 3 bases, and 3 bases lay outside the gene matches. As DNA, the CDR3 is TGTGCCAGCAGCCACGGGGGAGGGAGCACAGATACGCAGTATTTT. Protein sequence: CASSHGGGSTDTQYF.

The rearrangement joins TRBV5-4 to TRBJ2-5; 9 positions match TRBD2. The CDR3 spans 16 residues. Germline CDR1 is SGHNT and CDR2 is YYREEE (reference sequence). J gave up 5 bases and V 2 bases, and 10 bases lay outside the gene matches. CDR3 bases: TGTGCCAGCAGCTTCTCGTTACTCGCGGGGGGGGAGACCCAGTACTTC. This translates into CASSFSLLAGGETQYF.

This clonotype was seen a handful of times. The chain carries TRBV4-2 and TRBJ1-3; D unclear. CDR3 size: 15 residues. Trimming left V 2 bases short and J 4 bases short, with 12 bases between. CDR1 and CDR2 (germline): LGHNA, YNFKEQ. The CDR3 DNA reads as TGTGCCAGCAGCCAAATATCGATCTCCGGAAACACCATATATTTT. As protein: CASSQISISGNTIYF.

The chain couples TRBV27 to TRBJ1-2, with D perhaps TRBD1 (5 bases). The CDR3 extends over 14 amino acids. Deletions cut 6 bases from V and 4 bases from J, with 15 bases between. CDR1 is MNHEY and CDR2 is SMNVEV in the germline V gene (reference sequence). CDR3 amino acids: CASSMGSGGYGYTF. The CDR3 nucleotides read TGTGCCAGCAGCATGGGGTCGGGGGGCTATGGCTACACCTTC.

The V and J genes are TRBV7-6 and TRBJ2-2, with D possibly being TRBD1 (7 bases). This CDR3 comprises 16 residues. The V end lost 5 bases, the J end lost 6 bases, and 19 bases lay between the germline ends. The germline V gene encodes CDR1 SGHVS and CDR2 FNYEAQ. CDR3 bases: TGTGCCAGCAGCCCACGGGCCATCAGGGGGGCCGGGGAGCTGTTTTTT. Protein product: CASSPRAIRGAGELFF.

This clonotype has ten or more counts. V is TRBV12-3 or TRBV12-4 and J is TRBJ2-5; D is unresolved. Trimming shortened V by 5 bases and J by 4 bases, and 5 bases separated the two germline ends. This CDR3 contains 11 residues. The CDR3 DNA sequence: TGTGCCAGCAGTACCCGAGAGACCCAGTACTTC. Protein product: CASSTRETQYF.

The genes are TRBV6-1 and TRBJ1-5, with TRBD1 identical over 9 bases. CDR3 length: 15 residues. CDR1 and CDR2 (germline): MNHNS, SASEGT. V gave up 6 bases and J gave up 3 bases; unmatched junction bases: 6. The CDR3 nucleotides read TGTGCCAGCAGGCCGGGACAGGGATTCAATCAGCCCCAGCATTTT. Translating it yields CASRPGQGFNQPQHF.

This clonotype was seen more than once but under ten times. J is TRBJ2-1 and V is TRBV20-1; D call uncertain. This CDR3 comprises 12 residues. V dropped 6 bases and J dropped 1 base, with 7 bases sitting between them. Germline values: CDR1 DFQATT, CDR2 SNEGSKA (reference sequence). CDR3 sequence reads: CSAGKSYNEQFF. The CDR3 region has the DNA TGCAGTGCGGGAAAGTCCTACAATGAGCAGTTCTTC.